These 22 T cell receptor beta chains originate from one sample sequenced in a study of cytomegalovirus exposure and HLA in healthy donors. The PCR used 60 Vbeta and 13 Jbeta primers. Here immunoSEQ multiplex PCR was the method, and the copy in TCRdb shows in-frame clones only, minus some. The sample has 110,000 to 150,000 clones, 68% seen once. The sample was PBMCs. The receptor set was obtained from a man aged 55-75 years in good health and CMV-seronegative.

This clone was counted only a few times. Here the CDR3 reads CASTHNNEQFF. CDR3 nucleotides: TGTGCCAGTACTCACAACAATGAGCAGTTCTTC. The V call is TRBV19, the J call TRBJ2-1; no clear D gene. The germline gives CDR1 LNHDA, CDR2 SQIVND (reference sequence). This CDR3 comprises 11 residues. V lost 7 bases, J lost 5 bases, and 6 bases lay in between.

This chain links TRBV30 with TRBJ1-4; no firm D call. CDR1 is GTSNPN, CDR2 SVGIG, per germline (reference sequence). This CDR3 is 13 amino acids long. V was cut by 8 bases and J by 8 bases, with 18 bases left in between. The CDR3 region has the DNA TGTGCCCGCGGACGGGCGGGAGGGGAAAAACTGTTTTTT. The encoded protein is CARGRAGGEKLFF.

V usage is TRBV19 and J usage is TRBJ2-7; 8 bases are shared with TRBD2. Per the germline V gene, CDR1 is LNHDA and CDR2 is SQIVND (reference sequence). The CDR3 totals 14 residues. J lost 1 base, V lost 8 bases, and 7 bases had no gene match. CDR3 sequence: CASGRAGVSYEQYF. The CDR3 DNA reads as TGTGCCAGTGGAAGAGCGGGAGTGTCCTACGAGCAGTACTTC.

The V and J genes are TRBV5-1 and TRBJ2-7; 8 bases fit TRBD1. The CDR3 is 14 amino acids. V lost 0 bases, J lost 3 bases, and 2 bases stayed unmatched. Germline assignment: CDR1 SGHRS and CDR2 YFSETQ. CDR3 DNA sequence: TGCGCCAGCAGCTTGGAGGACAGGGACTACGAGCAGTACTTC. This encodes CASSLEDRDYEQYF.

This rearrangement joins TRBV6-1 to TRBJ2-3; 8 bases are shared with TRBD2. With 2 bases clipped from V and 0 bases from J, the junction kept 16 bases outside the gene matches. The CDR3 has 20 residues. CDR1 and CDR2 (germline): MNHNS, SASEGT. CDR3 sequence (DNA): TGTGCCAGCAGTGAAAGAGGGGGTCTAGCGGGTACTACTAGCACAGATACGCAGTATTTT. Its protein is CASSERGGLAGTTSTDTQYF.

This clone was observed a handful of times. The chain carries TRBV25-1 and TRBJ2-1; 11 bases agree with TRBD2. Germline V gene data show CDR1 as MGHDK and CDR2 as SYGVNS. The CDR3 is made up of 14 amino acids. V was clipped by 8 bases and J by 7 bases; unmatched bases: 7. The CDR3 spells CASRLAGGNNEQFF. The CDR3 DNA follows: TGTGCCAGCCGCCTAGCGGGAGGAAATAATGAGCAGTTCTTC.

Worth noting for this clone: A junction end diverges from the germline sequence, so it may reflect a read error. The chain employs TRBV7-9 and TRBJ2-3; D not resolved. CDR1 and CDR2 from the germline V gene are SEHNR and FQNEAQ (reference sequence). This CDR3 comprises 16 residues. The CDR3 region is CSSSLTLSGRTDTQYF. As DNA, the CDR3 is TGTTCCAGCAGCTTAACCCTCTCTGGTCGGACAGATACGCAGTATTTT.

V and J are TRBV6-5 and TRBJ2-4, with TRBD1 as a possible D gene (6 bases). CDR3 size: 16 residues. CDR1 is MNHEY, CDR2 SVGAGI, per germline. With 0 bases removed from V and 3 bases from J, the gap between germline ends came to 12 bases. This CDR3 is CASSYSQQGHKNIQYF. CDR3 bases: TGTGCCAGCAGTTACTCGCAACAGGGTCACAAAAACATTCAGTACTTC.

The chain links TRBV5-1 to TRBJ2-7; the match to TRBD2 covers 8 bases. The CDR3 consists of 16 residues. V shed 4 bases, J shed 0 bases, and the junction held 9 bases outside the gene matches. Germline lookup yields CDR1 SGHRS and CDR2 YFSETQ. The CDR3, as DNA: TGCGCCAGCAGCCGGACTAGCTCTTTAAGCTCCTACGAGCAGTACTTC. Its translation: CASSRTSSLSSYEQYF.

This clone was counted only a few times. This chain connects TRBV6-1 to TRBJ1-1; the D gene is possibly TRBD1 (6 bases). This CDR3 has 15 amino acids. Trimming took 11 bases from V and 0 from J, leaving 19 bases between them. From germline, CDR1 is MNHNS and CDR2 SASEGT. DNA for the CDR3: TGTGCCGTTAAACGAGGGGGATTCATGAACACTGAAGCTTTCTTT. Amino acid sequence: CAVKRGGFMNTEAFF.

The chain uses TRBV18 and TRBJ2-5; D possibly corresponds to TRBD2 (5 bases). Germline V gene data show CDR1 as KGHSH and CDR2 as LQKENI. V lost 3 bases and J 5 bases, leaving 7 bases between the germline ends. The CDR3 extends over 12 amino acids. The CDR3: CASSPRAETQYF. CDR3 nucleotides: TGTGCCAGCTCACCGCGGGCCGAGACCCAGTACTTC. The variable domain in full, with the rest retrieved from reference TRBV18 and TRBJ2-5, is NAGVMQNPRHLVRRRGQEARLRCSPMKGHSHVYWYRQLPEEGLKFMVYLQKENIIDESGMPKERFSAEFPKEGPSILRIQQVVRGDSAAYFCASSPRAETQYFGPGTRLLVL.

The V call is TRBV27, the J call TRBJ2-1; a possible D gene is TRBD2 (7 bases). Germline CDR1 MNHEY, CDR2 SMNVEV (reference sequence). The CDR3 has 16 amino acids. V was pared by 1 base and J by 4 bases, with 14 bases between. The CDR3 coding sequence is TGTGCCAGCAGTTTATGGGGGGGAGGGGGGTACAATGAGCAGTTCTTC. Translating gives CASSLWGGGGYNEQFF.

V and J are TRBV29-1 and TRBJ2-1, with 9 bases aligning to TRBD1. The germline gives CDR1 SQVTM, CDR2 ANQGSEA. The V and J ends lost 6 bases and 0 bases, in that order; junction bases with no gene match: 6. The CDR3 contains 15 residues. The CDR3 DNA follows: TGCAGCGTCCAAGGACAGGGGATCTCCTACAATGAGCAGTTCTTC. Its protein is CSVQGQGISYNEQFF.

The chain has TRBV5-4 and TRBJ1-6, with D unresolved. Trimming took off 0 bases at V and 10 bases at J, with 11 bases between the two ends. The CDR3 sequence is 14 residues long. Germline assignment: CDR1 SGHNT and CDR2 YYREEE (reference sequence). CDR3: CASSLDGNGSPLHF. CDR3 nucleotides: TGTGCCAGCAGCTTGGACGGGAATGGATCACCCCTCCACTTT.

The chain employs TRBV4-2 and TRBJ1-1; D is uncertain. The CDR3 length is 13 residues. Germline CDR1 is LGHNA and CDR2 is YNFKEQ. Trimming removed 7 bases from V and 1 base from J, with 10 bases in between. The chain's CDR3 is CASMRRQNTEAFF. The DNA of the CDR3 is TGTGCCAGCATGAGGCGCCAGAACACTGAAGCTTTCTTT.

A few counts support this clone. The V gene is TRBV29-1, the J gene TRBJ1-4, with a weak D call TRBD1 (5 bases). The ends were cut back, 6 bases at V and 8 bases at J, with 19 bases in the middle. The CDR3 is 14 residues long. Per germline, CDR1 SQVTM and CDR2 ANQGSEA. The DNA for the CDR3 is TGCAGCGTCGGGGGGACCCAAGGGAGGGAAAAACTGTTTTTT. Residues: CSVGGTQGREKLFF.

This clone was recorded only once. This rearrangement joins TRBV7-8 to TRBJ1-5; D ambiguous. Trimming removed 6 bases at V and 0 bases at J, with 18 bases between. Germline V gene data show CDR1 as SGHVS and CDR2 as FQNEAQ. The CDR3 is 17 amino acids. CDR3 nucleotide sequence: TGTGCCAGCAGACTGGGCCAAAAGGATTATAGCAATCAGCCCCAGCATTTT. Its translation is CASRLGQKDYSNQPQHF. Combining the CDR3 with reference TRBV7-8 and TRBJ1-5 gives the whole variable domain GAGVSQSPRYKVAKRGQDVALRCDPISGHVSLFWYQQALGQGPEFLTYFQNEAQLDKSGLPSDRFFAERPEGSVSTLKIQRTQQEDSAVYLCASRLGQKDYSNQPQHFGDGTRLSIL.

The rearrangement uses TRBV13 and TRBJ2-1; D possibly corresponds to TRBD2 (6 bases). Germline V lookup: CDR1 PRHDT, CDR2 FYEKMQ (reference sequence). The CDR3 runs 16 residues. The V end lost 5 bases, the J end lost 9 bases, and 23 bases lay between the germline ends. The CDR3 spells CASSPVLAKRAAEQFF. The CDR3 DNA follows: TGTGCCAGCAGCCCCGTTTTGGCGAAGCGGGCGGCTGAGCAGTTCTTC.

The rearrangement joins TRBV10-3 to TRBJ1-4; perhaps TRBD1 as D (6 bases). The CDR3 covers 14 residues. Germline CDR1 reads ENHRY; CDR2 reads SYGVKD. The CDR3 sequence is CAVGFRQGNEKLFF. The CDR3 bases are TGTGCGGTCGGTTTCCGGCAGGGGAATGAAAAACTGTTTTTT.

This rearrangement joins TRBV5-1 to TRBJ1-3; possibly TRBD1 for D (5 bases). The germline V and J ends were trimmed by 0 bases and 4 bases, with 11 bases remaining between them. Germline V CDR1 and CDR2: SGHRS, YFSETQ. The CDR3 is 15 amino acids. For the CDR3, the DNA is TGCGCCAGCAGCTTGGAAGGGGCGATCGGAAACACCATATATTTT. The encoded protein is CASSLEGAIGNTIYF.

The gene calls are TRBV28 and TRBJ2-3; TRBD2 agrees at 11 bases. CDR1 MDHEN and CDR2 SYDVKM come from the germline V gene. The CDR3 extends over 15 amino acids. The trim removed 8 bases at V and 2 bases at J, leaving 6 bases unmatched. This CDR3 reads CASERTSGYTDTQYF. The CDR3 DNA sequence: TGTGCCAGCGAGCGGACTAGCGGGTACACAGATACGCAGTATTTT.

This clone was found a few times. The chain's CDR3 is CASSRPQGRGEQYF. The CDR3 nucleotides read TGTGCCAGCAGTCGACCCCAGGGTCGAGGAGAGCAGTACTTC. The gene calls are TRBV28 and TRBJ2-7, with D perhaps TRBD1 (5 bases). This CDR3 contains 14 residues. In germline, CDR1 is MDHEN, CDR2 SYDVKM. V was pared by 5 bases and J by 7 bases, with 18 bases between. The full variable domain, with the rest looked up from reference TRBV28 and TRBJ2-7, is DVKVTQSSRYLVKRTGEKVFLECVQDMDHENMFWYRQDPGLGLRLIYFSYDVKMKEKGDIPEGYSVSREKKERFSLILESASTNQTSMYLCASSRPQGRGEQYFGPGTRLTVT.